Described below is a single TCR beta chain sequence and its context. Its specificity is not known. The study ran its PCR with 60 Vbeta and 13 Jbeta primers. Authors' data handling: It was a later analysis that counted about 80 million unique TCR beta chains, of which 9.5 million to 14 million were shared. The assay was immunoSEQ multiplex PCR, and TCRdb's table has in-frame clones only and misses some. Clonal size and the V and J genes are those of that table, whereas D and trimming came from the DNA. The sample shows some 150,000 clones, about 65% of them seen only once. The data are from a study of cytomegalovirus exposure and HLA in healthy donors. J lost 5 bases, V lost 5 bases, and 13 bases had no gene match. Per the germline V gene, CDR1 is SEHNR and CDR2 is FQNEAQ (reference sequence). The CDR3 totals 16 residues. Study observations and caveats: An assumption of roughly uniform sequencing depth across donors underlay the presence/absence analyses. CMV antigen specificity of a few CMV-associated chains was confirmed in vitro.

The sequence came from a woman aged 30 to 39 in good health and CMV-seronegative. The material sequenced was PBMCs. The rearrangement links TRBV7-9 to TRBJ2-5, with 8 bases matching TRBD1. As DNA, the CDR3 is TGTGCCAGCAGCCCTAACAGGGGGGCGCGGGGTGAGACCCAGTACTTC. Translation: CASSPNRGARGETQYF.